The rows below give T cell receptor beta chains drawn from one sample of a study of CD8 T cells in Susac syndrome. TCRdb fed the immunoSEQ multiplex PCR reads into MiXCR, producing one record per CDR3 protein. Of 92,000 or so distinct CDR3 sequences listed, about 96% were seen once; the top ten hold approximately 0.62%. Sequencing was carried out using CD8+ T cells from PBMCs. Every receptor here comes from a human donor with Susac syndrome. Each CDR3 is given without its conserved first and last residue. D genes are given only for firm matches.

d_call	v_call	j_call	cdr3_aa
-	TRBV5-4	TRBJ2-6	ASSPPGLAGANVLT
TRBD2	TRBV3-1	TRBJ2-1	ASSHELAGRGNEQF
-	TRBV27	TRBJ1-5	ASRSGSGSNQPQH
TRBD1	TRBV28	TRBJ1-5	ASRQGDGSNQPQH
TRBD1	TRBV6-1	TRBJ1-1	ASRWTGGAPNTEAF
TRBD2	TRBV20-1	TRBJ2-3	SALVIAGGPVNTQY
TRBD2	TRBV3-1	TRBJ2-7	ASSPRTSGVHEQY
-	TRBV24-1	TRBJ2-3	ATRDDSTDTQY
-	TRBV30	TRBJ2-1	AWSVGTANEQF
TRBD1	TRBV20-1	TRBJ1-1	SASDRGNTEAF
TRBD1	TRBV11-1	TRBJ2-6	ASSPGTGRGANVLT
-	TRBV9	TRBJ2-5	ASSVEEGKETQY
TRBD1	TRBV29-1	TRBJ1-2	SVGISGTGEGYT
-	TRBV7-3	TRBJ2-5	ASSLIFGETQY
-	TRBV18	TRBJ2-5	ASSPTGLQETQY
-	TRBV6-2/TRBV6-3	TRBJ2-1	ASSPAPLNNEQF
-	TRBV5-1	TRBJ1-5	ASSPDGPSNQPQH
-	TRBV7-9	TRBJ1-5	ASSHGGGQPQH
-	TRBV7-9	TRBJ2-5	ASSPRSRGPQETQY
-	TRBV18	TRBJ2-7	ASSPGGPGSEQY
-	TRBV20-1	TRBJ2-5	SARDLTGEQETQY
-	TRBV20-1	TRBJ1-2	SARGQANYGYT
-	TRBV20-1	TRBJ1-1	SASKAANTEAF
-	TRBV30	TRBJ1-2	AWSVGRQST
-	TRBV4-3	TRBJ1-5	ASSQVEWQPQH
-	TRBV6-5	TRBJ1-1	ASSYRLGRAKAF
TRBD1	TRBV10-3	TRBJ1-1	AIRDSGGGWTEAF
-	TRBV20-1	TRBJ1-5	SAPRGAVDSNQPQH
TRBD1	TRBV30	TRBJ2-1	AWARGTGDYNEQF
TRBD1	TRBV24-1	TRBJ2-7	ATSDSGQAARDEQY
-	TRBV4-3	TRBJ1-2	ASSQDRALAYGYT
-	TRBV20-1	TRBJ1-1	SARDKTVTEAF
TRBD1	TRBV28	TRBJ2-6	ASSFLAPGQADSGANVLT
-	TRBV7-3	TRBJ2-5	ASSETSLETQY
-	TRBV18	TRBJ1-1	ASSPQGNTEAF
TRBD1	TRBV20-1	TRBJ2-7	SARDRVRGYEQY
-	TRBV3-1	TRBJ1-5	ASSQDRGYGQPQH
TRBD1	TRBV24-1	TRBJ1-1	ATSDLMGPGQGVEAF